These T cell receptor beta chains were read from a single sample in a study of CD8 T cells in ankylosing spondylitis. MiXCR, run by TCRdb on the 5' RACE reads, gives a single entry per CDR3 protein. The sample yields approximately 100,000 distinct CDR3 sequences, about 25% seen once. The sample consisted of synovial fluid, either unsorted or a sorted T cell fraction (not recorded which). The receptors here all came from a male donor with ankylosing spondylitis. Both conserved end residues are part of each CDR3. Each record gives: CDR3 protein, V gene.

CASSPGLAGEQYF | TRBV18
CSARDLRASETQYF | TRBV20-1
CASSYSGTGSGYGYTF | TRBV6-5
CASKTALRVGELFF | TRBV11-2
CSVRDVNTQYF | TRBV29-1
CASSSGQGYGYTF | TRBV7-9
CASSILLRGSYNEQFF | TRBV21-1
CSACPTSGRFENEQFF | TRBV20-1
CASSVTNEKLFF | TRBV2
CASSYGAGHQPQHF | TRBV28
CASSQGLGTETQYF | TRBV18
CASQTGSGNQPQHF | TRBV2
CASIVRGTGELFF | TRBV28
CSARGESGADTQYF | TRBV29-1
CASSPRGDDQPQHF | TRBV12-3/TRBV12-4
CASSPRAADEQYF | TRBV5-1
CASSADRGGSFSNQPQHF | TRBV5-5
CASSLVTGVRTEAFF | TRBV5-1
CASSLGTSGSAETQYF | TRBV10-1
CASSPPTGGVDEQFF | TRBV4-1